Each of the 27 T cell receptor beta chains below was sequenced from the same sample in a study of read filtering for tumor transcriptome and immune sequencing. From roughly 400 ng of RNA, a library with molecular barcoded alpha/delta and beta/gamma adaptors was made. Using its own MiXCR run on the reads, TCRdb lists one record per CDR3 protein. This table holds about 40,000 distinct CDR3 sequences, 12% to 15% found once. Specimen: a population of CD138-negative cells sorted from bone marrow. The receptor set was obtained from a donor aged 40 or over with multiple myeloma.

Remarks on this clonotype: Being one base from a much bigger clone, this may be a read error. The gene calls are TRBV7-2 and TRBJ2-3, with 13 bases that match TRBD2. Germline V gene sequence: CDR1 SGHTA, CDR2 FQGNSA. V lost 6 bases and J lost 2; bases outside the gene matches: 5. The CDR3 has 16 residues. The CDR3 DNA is TGTGCCAGCAGTACCGGGACTAGCGGGACCACAGATACGCAGTATTTT. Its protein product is CASSTGTSGTTDTQYF.

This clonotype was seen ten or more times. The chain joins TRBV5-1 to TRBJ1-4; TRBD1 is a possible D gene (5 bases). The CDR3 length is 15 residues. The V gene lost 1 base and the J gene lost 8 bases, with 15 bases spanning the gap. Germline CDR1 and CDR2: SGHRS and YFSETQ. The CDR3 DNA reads TGCGCCAGCAGCTTGTTCGGAACCGAGGGGGAAAAACTGTTTTTT. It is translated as CASSLFGTEGEKLFF.

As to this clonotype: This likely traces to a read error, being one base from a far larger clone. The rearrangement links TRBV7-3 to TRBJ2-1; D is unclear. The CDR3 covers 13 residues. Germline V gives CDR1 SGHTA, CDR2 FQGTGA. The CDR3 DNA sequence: TGTGCCAGCAGCTTAGGCAGAAACAATGAGCAGTCCTTC. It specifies CASSLGRNNEQSF.

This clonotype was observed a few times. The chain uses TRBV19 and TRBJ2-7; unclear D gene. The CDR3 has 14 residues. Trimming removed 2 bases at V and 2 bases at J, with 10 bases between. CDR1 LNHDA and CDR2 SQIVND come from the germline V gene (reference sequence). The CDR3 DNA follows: TGTGCCAGTAGTATAAAGGTAGGCCCCTACGAGCAGTACTTC. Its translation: CASSIKVGPYEQYF. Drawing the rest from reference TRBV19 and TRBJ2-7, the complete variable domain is DGGITQSPKYLFRKEGQNVTLSCEQNLNHDAMYWYRQDPGQGLRLIYYSQIVNDFQKGDIAEGYSVSREKKESFPLTVTSAQKNPTAFYLCASSIKVGPYEQYFGPGTRLTVT.

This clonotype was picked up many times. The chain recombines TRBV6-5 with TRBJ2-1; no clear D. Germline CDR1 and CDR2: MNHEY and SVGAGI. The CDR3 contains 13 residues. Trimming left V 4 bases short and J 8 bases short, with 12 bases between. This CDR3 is CASSFNSGYEQFF. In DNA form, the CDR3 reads TGTGCCAGCAGTTTCAACAGTGGGTATGAGCAGTTCTTC.

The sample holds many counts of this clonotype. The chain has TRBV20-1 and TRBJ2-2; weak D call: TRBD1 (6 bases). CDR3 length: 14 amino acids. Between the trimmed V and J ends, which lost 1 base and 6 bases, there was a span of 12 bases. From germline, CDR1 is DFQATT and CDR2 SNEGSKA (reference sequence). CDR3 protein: CSARALGGAGELFF. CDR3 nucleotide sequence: TGCAGTGCTAGAGCCTTAGGGGGAGCCGGGGAGCTGTTTTTT.

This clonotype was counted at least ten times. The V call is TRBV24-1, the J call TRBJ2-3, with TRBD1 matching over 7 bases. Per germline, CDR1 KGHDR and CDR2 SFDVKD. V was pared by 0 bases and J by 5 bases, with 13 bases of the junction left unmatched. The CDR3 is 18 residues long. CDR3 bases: TGTGCCACCAGTGATTTGAATCCTCGGACAGGCCCTCGAGATACGCAGTATTTT. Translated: CATSDLNPRTGPRDTQYF.

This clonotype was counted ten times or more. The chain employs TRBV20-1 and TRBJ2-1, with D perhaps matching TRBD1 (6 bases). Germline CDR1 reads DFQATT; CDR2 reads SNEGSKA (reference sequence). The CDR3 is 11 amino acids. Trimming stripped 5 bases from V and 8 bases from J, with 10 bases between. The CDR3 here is CSALWTDEQFF. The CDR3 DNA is TGCAGTGCTCTATGGACAGATGAGCAGTTCTTC.

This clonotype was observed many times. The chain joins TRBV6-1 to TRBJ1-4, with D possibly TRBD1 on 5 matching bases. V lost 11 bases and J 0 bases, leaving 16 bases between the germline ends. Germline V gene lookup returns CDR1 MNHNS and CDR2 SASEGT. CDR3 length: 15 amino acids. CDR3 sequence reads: CAAKEGSATNEKLFF. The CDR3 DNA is TGTGCCGCCAAGGAGGGGAGTGCAACTAATGAAAAACTGTTTTTT.

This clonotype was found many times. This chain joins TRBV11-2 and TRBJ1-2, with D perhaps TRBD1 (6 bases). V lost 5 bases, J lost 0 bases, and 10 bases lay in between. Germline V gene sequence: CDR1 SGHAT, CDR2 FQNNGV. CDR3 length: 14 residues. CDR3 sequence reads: CASSLTGANYGYTF. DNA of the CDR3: TGTGCCAGCAGCCTGACAGGAGCTAACTATGGCTACACCTTC.

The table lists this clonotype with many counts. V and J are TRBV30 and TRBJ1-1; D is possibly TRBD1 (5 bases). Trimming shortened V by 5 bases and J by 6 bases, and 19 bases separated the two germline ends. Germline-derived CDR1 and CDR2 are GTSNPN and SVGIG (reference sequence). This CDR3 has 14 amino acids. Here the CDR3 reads CAWGWAGTRPEAFF. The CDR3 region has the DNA TGTGCCTGGGGTTGGGCCGGGACCCGTCCTGAAGCTTTCTTT.

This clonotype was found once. For the CDR3, the DNA is TGTGCCAGCAGCACCACAGGGGGCCCGAACACTGAAGCTTTCTTT. It translates to CASSTTGGPNTEAFF. V gene TRBV7-6 combines with J gene TRBJ1-1; 9 bases fit TRBD1. The CDR3 consists of 15 residues. CDR1 is SGHVS and CDR2 is FNYEAQ in the germline V gene. J lost 1 base, V lost 5 bases, and 5 bases had no gene match.

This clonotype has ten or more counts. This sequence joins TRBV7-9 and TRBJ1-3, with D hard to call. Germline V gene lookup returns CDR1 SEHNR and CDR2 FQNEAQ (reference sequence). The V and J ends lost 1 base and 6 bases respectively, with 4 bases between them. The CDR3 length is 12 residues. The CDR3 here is CASSLDPNTIYF. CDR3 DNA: TGTGCCAGCAGCTTAGATCCAAACACCATATATTTT.

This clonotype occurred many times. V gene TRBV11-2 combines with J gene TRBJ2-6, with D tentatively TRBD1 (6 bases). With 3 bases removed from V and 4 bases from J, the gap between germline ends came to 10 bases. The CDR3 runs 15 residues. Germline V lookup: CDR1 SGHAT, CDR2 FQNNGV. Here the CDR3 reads CASSFQGTGANVLTF. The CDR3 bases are TGTGCCAGCAGCTTCCAGGGGACCGGGGCCAACGTCCTGACTTTC. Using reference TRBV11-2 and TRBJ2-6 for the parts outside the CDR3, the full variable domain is EAGVAQSPRYKIIEKRQSVAFWCNPISGHATLYWYQQILGQGPKLLIQFQNNGVVDDSQLPKDRFSAERLKGVDSTLKIQPAKLEDSAVYLCASSFQGTGANVLTFGAGSRLTVL.

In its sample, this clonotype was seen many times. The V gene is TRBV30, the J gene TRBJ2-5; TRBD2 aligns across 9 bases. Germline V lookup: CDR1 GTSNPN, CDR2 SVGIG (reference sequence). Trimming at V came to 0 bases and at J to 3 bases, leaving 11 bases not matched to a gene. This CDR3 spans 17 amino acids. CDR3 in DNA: TGTGCCTGGAGTGTACTTCGTAGCGGGAGATATGAAGAGACCCAGTACTTC. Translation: CAWSVLRSGRYEETQYF.

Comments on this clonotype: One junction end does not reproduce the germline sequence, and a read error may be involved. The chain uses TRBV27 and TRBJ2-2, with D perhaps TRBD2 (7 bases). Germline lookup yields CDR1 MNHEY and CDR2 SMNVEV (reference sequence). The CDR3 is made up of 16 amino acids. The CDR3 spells CAGSLFGGRRTGELFF. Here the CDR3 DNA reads TGTGCCGGCAGTTTATTCGGGGGGCGGAGGACCGGGGAGCTGTTTTTT.

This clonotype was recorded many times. Here the CDR3 DNA reads TGCAGCGCCGGACTAGCGGGGGGAGTCGCCTCCTACAATGAGCAGTTCTTC. It codes for CSAGLAGGVASYNEQFF. J is TRBJ2-1 and V is TRBV29-1; TRBD2 aligns across 14 bases. CDR1 is SQVTM and CDR2 is ANQGSEA in the germline V gene. The CDR3 runs 17 residues. J gave up 0 bases and V 7 bases, and 8 bases lay outside the gene matches.

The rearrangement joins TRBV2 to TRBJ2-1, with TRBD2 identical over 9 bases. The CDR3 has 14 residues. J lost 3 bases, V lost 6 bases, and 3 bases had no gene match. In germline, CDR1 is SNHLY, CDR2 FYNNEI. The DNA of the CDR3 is TGTGCCAGCAGGGCGACTAGCGGCTACAATGAGCAGTTCTTC. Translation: CASRATSGYNEQFF.

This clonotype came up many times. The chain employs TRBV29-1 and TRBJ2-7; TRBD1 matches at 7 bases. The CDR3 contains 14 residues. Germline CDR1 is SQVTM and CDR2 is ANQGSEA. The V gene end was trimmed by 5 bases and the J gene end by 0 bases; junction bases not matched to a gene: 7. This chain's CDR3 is CSVRGQTTSYEQYF. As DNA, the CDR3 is TGCAGCGTTCGGGGACAGACGACCTCCTACGAGCAGTACTTC.

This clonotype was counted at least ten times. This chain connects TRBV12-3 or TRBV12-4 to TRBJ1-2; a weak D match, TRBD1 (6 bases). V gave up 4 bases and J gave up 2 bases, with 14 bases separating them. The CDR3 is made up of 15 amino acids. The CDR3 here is CASSSHTTGNYGYTF. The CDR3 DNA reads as TGTGCCAGCAGTTCTCATACTACAGGGAACTATGGCTACACCTTC.

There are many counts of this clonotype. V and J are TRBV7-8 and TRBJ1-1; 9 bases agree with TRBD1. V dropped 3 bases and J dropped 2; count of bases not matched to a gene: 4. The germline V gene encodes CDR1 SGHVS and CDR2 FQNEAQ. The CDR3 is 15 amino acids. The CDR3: CASSFGQGLNTEAFF. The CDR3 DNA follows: TGTGCCAGCAGCTTTGGACAGGGGCTAAACACTGAAGCTTTCTTT.

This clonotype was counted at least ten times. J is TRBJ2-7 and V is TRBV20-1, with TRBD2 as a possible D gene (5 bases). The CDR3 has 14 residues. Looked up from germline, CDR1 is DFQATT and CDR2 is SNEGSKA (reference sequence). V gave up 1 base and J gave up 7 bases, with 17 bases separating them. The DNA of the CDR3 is TGCAGTGCTAGAGGGAGGCGCCCAACGGAGGAGCAGTACTTC. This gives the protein CSARGRRPTEEQYF.

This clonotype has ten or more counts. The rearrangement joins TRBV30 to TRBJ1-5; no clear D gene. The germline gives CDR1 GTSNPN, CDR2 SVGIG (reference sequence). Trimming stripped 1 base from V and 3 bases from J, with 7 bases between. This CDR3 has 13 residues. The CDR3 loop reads CAWSEYSNQPQHF. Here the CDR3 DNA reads TGTGCCTGGAGTGAATACTCCAATCAGCCCCAGCATTTT.

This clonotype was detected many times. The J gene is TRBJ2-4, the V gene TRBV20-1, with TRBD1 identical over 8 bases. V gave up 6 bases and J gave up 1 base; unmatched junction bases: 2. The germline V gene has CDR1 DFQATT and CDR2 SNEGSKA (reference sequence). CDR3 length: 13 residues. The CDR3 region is CSASGGAKNIQYF. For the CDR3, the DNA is TGCAGTGCCTCAGGGGGCGCCAAAAACATTCAGTACTTC.

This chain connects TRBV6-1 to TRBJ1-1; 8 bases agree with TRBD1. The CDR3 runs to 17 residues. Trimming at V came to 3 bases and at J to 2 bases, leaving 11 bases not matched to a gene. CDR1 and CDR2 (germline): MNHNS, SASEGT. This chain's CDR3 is CASSDSGTGVSNTEAFF. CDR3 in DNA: TGTGCCAGCAGTGACTCCGGGACAGGAGTCTCCAACACTGAAGCTTTCTTT.

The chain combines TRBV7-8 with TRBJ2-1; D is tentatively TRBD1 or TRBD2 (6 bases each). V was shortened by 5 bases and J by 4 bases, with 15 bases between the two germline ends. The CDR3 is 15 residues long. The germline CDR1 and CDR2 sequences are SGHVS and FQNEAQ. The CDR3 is CASSPSGATYNEQFF. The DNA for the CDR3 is TGTGCCAGCAGCCCCTCGGGGGCAACGTACAATGAGCAGTTCTTC.

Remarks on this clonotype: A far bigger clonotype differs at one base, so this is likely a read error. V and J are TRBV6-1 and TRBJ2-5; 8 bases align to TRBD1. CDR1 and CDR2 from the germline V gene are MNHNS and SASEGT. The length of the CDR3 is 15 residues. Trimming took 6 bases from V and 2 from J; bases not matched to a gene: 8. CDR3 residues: CASSKGTGGQETQYF. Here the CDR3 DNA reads TGTGCCAGCAGCAAGGGGACAGGAGGACAAGAGACCCAGTACTTC.